A selection of T cell receptor beta chains follows, all from one sample in a study of shared clonotypes between healthy human individuals. Method: immunoSEQ multiplex PCR; TCRdb's copy keeps in-frame clones and lacks some. This table holds about 530,000 clones, less than 96% found once. Sample: naive CD4+ T cells sorted from blood. These receptors were collected from a woman in her twenties or thirties in good health. The CDR3 runs from the conserved cysteine through the conserved F or W. A D gene is named only where the DNA matches it firmly.

j_call d_call v_call cdr3_nt cdr3_aa
TRBJ2-1 . TRBV27 TGTGCCAGCAGACCCAGGGGAGTCTCCTACAATGAGCAGTTCTTC CASRPRGVSYNEQFF
TRBJ1-4 . TRBV28 TGTGCCAGCAGTTTCAGGACTCAGGGTAATGAAAAACTGTTTTTT CASSFRTQGNEKLFF
TRBJ2-3 . TRBV4-1 TGCGCCAGCAGCCAGGACGGGACTCCGGCTAGCACAGATACGCAGTATTTT CASSQDGTPASTDTQYF
TRBJ2-3 . TRBV6-4 TGTGCCAGCAGTGACCCCGGGACCGCAGATACGCAGTATTTT CASSDPGTADTQYF
TRBJ2-7 TRBD1 TRBV28 TGTGCCAGCAGTGAGACAGGGACGGAGCAGTACTTC CASSETGTEQYF
TRBJ1-1 . TRBV19 TGTGCCAGTAGTATCGAAGGGATGAACACTGAAGCTTTCTTT CASSIEGMNTEAFF
TRBJ1-2 . TRBV18 TGTGCCAGCTCACCGGCGGCCCGAATCACTAACTATGGCTACACCTTC CASSPAARITNYGYTF
TRBJ2-5 . TRBV15 TGTGCCACCAGCAGAGATTGGGGGCGGGAATGGGAGACCCAGTACTTC CATSRDWGREWETQYF
TRBJ2-6 TRBD1 TRBV6-7 TGTGCCAGCAGTACCGGGACAGCTCCCTACTCTGGGGCCAACGTCCTGACTTTC CASSTGTAPYSGANVLTF
TRBJ2-1 . TRBV18 TGTGCCAGCTCACCACAGCTAGGCCGGAGGGACAATGAGCAGTTCTTC CASSPQLGRRDNEQFF